Listed below are T cell receptor beta chains from one sample, sequenced in a study of blood T cell repertoires in COVID-19. Assay used: immunoSEQ multiplex PCR; TCRdb lists only in-frame clones, some missing. The table lists tens of thousands of clones, roughly 87% of them singletons, with under 9% in the top ten. Specimen: peripheral blood. All receptors come from a man aged 50-60 years with active COVID-19. Both conserved end residues are part of each CDR3. A D gene is named only where the DNA matches it firmly. Clone size is shown for a subset of rows, as once, few, many or a class of expanded clone.

NA	few	TRBJ2-7	TRBV6-2/TRBV6-3	TGTGCCAGCAGTTCTCTGACAACTAGGTACGAGCAGTACTTC	CASSSLTTRYEQYF
NA	NA	TRBJ1-5	TRBV5-5	TGTGCCAGCAGCAGTACAGGGAGTCAGCCCCAGCATTTT	CASSSTGSQPQHF
TRBD2	NA	TRBJ2-2	TRBV5-1	TGCGCCACCACTAGCGGACCCACCGGGGAGCTGTTTTTT	CATTSGPTGELFF
NA	NA	TRBJ1-1	TRBV5-1	TGCGCCAGCAGCCCGGGGGTTGGGGCTGAAGCTTTCTTT	CASSPGVGAEAFF
NA	NA	TRBJ2-3	TRBV12-3/TRBV12-4	TGTGCCAGCAGTTTACTGTCAGTCCAAGCGCAGTATTTT	CASSLLSVQAQYF
NA	NA	TRBJ1-5	TRBV19	TGTGCCAGTAGTATTAATCTCCCAGGGGTTCCCAATCAGCCCCAGCATTTT	CASSINLPGVPNQPQHF
NA	NA	TRBJ2-7	TRBV7-2	TGTGCCAGCAGCTTGGGTACGGGAACCTCCTACGAGCAGTACTTC	CASSLGTGTSYEQYF
NA	once	TRBJ1-2	TRBV6-6	TGTGCCAGCAGTTCCCAGGGGACAATCTATGGCTACACCTTC	CASSSQGTIYGYTF
TRBD1	NA	TRBJ2-7	TRBV19	TGTGCCAGTAAGTTTAAAGGACAGGGAGCCGAGCAGTACTTC	CASKFKGQGAEQYF
NA	NA	TRBJ1-2	TRBV21-1	TGTGCCAGCAGCAAAGAGGGCAGGGGGGATGGCTACACCTTC	CASSKEGRGDGYTF
TRBD2	NA	TRBJ2-1	TRBV11-3	TGTGCCAGCAGCTCCGACGGGCGGGGGAGCTCCTACAATGAGCAGTTCTTC	CASSSDGRGSSYNEQFF
TRBD2	few	TRBJ2-7	TRBV7-8	TGTGCCAGCAGCCCGCCCTTCGGTAGGACTAGCGAGAAAAACGAGCAGTACTTC	CASSPPFGRTSEKNEQYF
TRBD1	NA	TRBJ2-7	TRBV2	TGTGCCAGCACTCAGGACAGGGCCAGCGAGCAGTACTTC	CASTQDRASEQYF
NA	NA	TRBJ1-4	TRBV19	TGTGCCAGTAGTATCCTGTCAGGGCCTAATGAAAAACTGTTTTTT	CASSILSGPNEKLFF
TRBD2	NA	TRBJ2-6	TRBV28	TGTGCCAGCAGATCTCTAGCGGTGGGCGGGGCCAACGTCCTGACTTTC	CASRSLAVGGANVLTF
NA	NA	TRBJ2-3	TRBV7-9	TGTGCCAGCAGCTTAATTCAGGGGCGAGAGCCGTATTTT	CASSLIQGREPYF
NA	NA	TRBJ2-2	TRBV12-3/TRBV12-4	TGTGCCAGCAGTCCGCTTAGCGGCGGGGAGCTGTTTTTT	CASSPLSGGELFF
NA	NA	TRBJ1-4	TRBV5-6	TGTGCCAGCAGCTTACAGGGATCAACTAATGAAAAACTGTTTTTT	CASSLQGSTNEKLFF
TRBD1	NA	TRBJ1-3	TRBV6-2/TRBV6-3	TGTGCCAGCAGTTGCCCACAGGGGGAAAGGGGCTCTGGAAACACCATATATTTT	CASSCPQGERGSGNTIYF
NA	few	TRBJ2-3	TRBV28	TGTGCCAGCAGTGGTAGGGGATTCCGAGAGTATTTT	CASSGRGFREYF
TRBD1	NA	TRBJ1-1	TRBV28	TGTGCCAGCAGGGGACAGGTTAACACTGAAGCTTTCTTT	CASRGQVNTEAFF
TRBD1	NA	TRBJ2-2	TRBV27	TGTGCCAGCAGTTCCCCCTCCACAGGGGATAGGGAGCTGTTTTTT	CASSSPSTGDRELFF
NA	NA	TRBJ1-5	TRBV7-9	TGTGCCAGCAGCTCTATGGGGGCCCATCAGCCCCAGCATTTT	CASSSMGAHQPQHF
TRBD1	NA	TRBJ2-7	TRBV9	TGTGCCAGCAGCGCGAGACCCCAGGGGGCGGCCTACGAGCAGTACTTC	CASSARPQGAAYEQYF